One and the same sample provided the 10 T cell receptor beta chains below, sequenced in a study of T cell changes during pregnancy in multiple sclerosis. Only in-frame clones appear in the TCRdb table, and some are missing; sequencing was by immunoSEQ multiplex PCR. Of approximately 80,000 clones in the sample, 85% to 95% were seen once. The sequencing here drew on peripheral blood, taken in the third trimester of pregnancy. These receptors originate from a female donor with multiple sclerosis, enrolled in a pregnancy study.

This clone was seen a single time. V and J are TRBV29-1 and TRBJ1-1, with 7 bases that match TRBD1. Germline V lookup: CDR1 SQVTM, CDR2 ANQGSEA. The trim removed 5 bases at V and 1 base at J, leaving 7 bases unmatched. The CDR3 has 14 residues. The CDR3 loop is CSVMLQGGNTEAFF. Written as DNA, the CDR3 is TGCAGCGTTATGCTCCAGGGGGGGAACACTGAAGCTTTCTTT.

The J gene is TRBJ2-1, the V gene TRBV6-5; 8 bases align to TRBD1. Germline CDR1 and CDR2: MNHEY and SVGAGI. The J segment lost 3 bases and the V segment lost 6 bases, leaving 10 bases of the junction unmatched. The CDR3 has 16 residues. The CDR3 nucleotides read TGTGCCAGCAGCTACGATTACGACAGGGGCTACAATGAGCAGTTCTTC. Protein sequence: CASSYDYDRGYNEQFF.

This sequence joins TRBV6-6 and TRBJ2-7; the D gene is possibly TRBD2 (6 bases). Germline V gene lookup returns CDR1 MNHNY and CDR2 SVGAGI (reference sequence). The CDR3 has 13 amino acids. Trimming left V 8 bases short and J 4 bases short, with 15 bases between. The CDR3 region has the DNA TGTGCCAGCGGGCCGGGGGACTGGTACGAGCAGTACTTC. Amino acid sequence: CASGPGDWYEQYF.

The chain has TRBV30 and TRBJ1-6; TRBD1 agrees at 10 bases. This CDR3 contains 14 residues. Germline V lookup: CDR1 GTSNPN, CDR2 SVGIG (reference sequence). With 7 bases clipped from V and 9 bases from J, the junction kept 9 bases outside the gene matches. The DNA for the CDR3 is TGTGCCTCGCCGACGACAGGGGGCGGTTCACCCCTCCACTTT. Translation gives CASPTTGGGSPLHF.

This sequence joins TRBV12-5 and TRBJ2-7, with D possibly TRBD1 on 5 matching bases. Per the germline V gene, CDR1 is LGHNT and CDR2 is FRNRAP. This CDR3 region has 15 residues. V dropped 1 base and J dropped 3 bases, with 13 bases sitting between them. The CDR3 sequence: CASGLARVSIYEQYF. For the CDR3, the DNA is TGTGCTAGTGGTTTGGCCAGGGTCTCCATCTACGAGCAGTACTTC. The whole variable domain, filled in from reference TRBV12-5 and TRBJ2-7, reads DARVTQTPRHKVTEMGQEVTMRCQPILGHNTVFWYRQTMMQGLELLAYFRNRAPLDDSGMPKDRFSAEMPDATLATLKIQPSEPRDSAVYFCASGLARVSIYEQYFGPGTRLTVT.

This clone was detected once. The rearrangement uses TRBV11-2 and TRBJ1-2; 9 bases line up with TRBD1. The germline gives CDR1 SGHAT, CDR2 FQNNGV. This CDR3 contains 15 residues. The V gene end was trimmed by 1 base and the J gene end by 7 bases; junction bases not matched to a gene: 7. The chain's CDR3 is CASSLGGGQGFGYTF. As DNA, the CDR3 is TGTGCCAGCAGCTTAGGGGGGGGACAGGGTTTTGGCTACACCTTC.

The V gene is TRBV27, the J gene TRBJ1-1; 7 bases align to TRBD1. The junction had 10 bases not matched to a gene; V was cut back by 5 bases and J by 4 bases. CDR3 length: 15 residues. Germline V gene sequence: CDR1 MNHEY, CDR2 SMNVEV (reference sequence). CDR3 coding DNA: TGTGCCAGCAGTCCAAACTCAGGGGGGAGCACTGAAGCTTTCTTT. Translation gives CASSPNSGGSTEAFF.

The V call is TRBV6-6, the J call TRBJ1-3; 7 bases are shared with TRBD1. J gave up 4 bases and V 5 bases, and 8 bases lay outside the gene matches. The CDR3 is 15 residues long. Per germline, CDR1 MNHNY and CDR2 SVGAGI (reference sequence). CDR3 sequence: CASSDDGTVGNTIYF. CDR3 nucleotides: TGTGCCAGCAGTGACGACGGGACAGTCGGAAACACCATATATTTT.

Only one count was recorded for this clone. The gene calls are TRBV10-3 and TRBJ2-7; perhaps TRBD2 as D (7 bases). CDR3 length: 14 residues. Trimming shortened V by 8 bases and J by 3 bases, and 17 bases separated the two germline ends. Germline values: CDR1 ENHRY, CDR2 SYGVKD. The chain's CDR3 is CAIRAGGQDYEQYF. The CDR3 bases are TGTGCCATCCGAGCCGGGGGGCAGGACTACGAGCAGTACTTC.

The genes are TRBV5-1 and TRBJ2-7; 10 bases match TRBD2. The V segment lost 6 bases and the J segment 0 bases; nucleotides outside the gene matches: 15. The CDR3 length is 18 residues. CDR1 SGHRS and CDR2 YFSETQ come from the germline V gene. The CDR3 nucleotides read TGCGCCAGCAAGGGCCTGAGTAGCGGGGGGTGGTTCTCCTACGAGCAGTACTTC. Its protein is CASKGLSSGGWFSYEQYF.